These 29 T cell receptor beta chains were all obtained from the same sample, sequenced in a study of T cells in women clearing cervical HPV infection. Data came from immunoSEQ multiplex PCR; TCRdb stores just in-frame clones and leaves some out. The listing records some 46,000 clones. The sample was blood buffy coat. The receptors shown here come from a woman aged 18 to 75 with a cervical HPV16 infection that either progressed to CIN3+ or cleared (not recorded which).

A word on this clone: The sequenced fragment ends 3 residues before the CDR3 boundary, so the rest is inferred from the germline J gene. This rearrangement joins TRBV29-1 to TRBJ2-1, with 8 bases fitting TRBD1. V lost 0 bases, J lost 9 bases, and 4 bases stayed unmatched. CDR1 and CDR2 from the germline V gene are SQVTM and ANQGSEA. This CDR3 is 13 amino acids long. The CDR3: CSVEETGTGEQFF. CDR3 DNA, as far as it was read: TGCAGCGTTGAAGAAACAGGGACAGGTGAG.

Of note for this clone: The observed sequence ends 3 residues before the CDR3 terminus, with the missing tail filled in from the germline J gene. The chain combines TRBV12-3 or TRBV12-4 with TRBJ1-3; D remains ambiguous. The CDR3 length is 14 residues. Trimming took off 3 bases at V and 3 bases at J, with 9 bases between the two ends. CDR3 amino acids: CASSLRRGGNTIYF. The part of the CDR3 DNA that was read is TGTGCCAGCAGTTTGCGGCGTGGTGGAAACACC.

The sequenced part of the CDR3 DNA is TGCGCCAGCAGTAGGGACAGGGGGTATGGC. Its translation: CASSRDRGYG. The CDR3 as a whole reads CASSRDRGYGYTF. This chain links TRBV5-1 with TRBJ1-2, with TRBD1 matching 11 bases. The CDR3 end falls 3 residues outside the read, so it is completed with the germline J gene. Trimming removed 5 bases from V and 5 bases from J; junction bases left unmatched: 2. CDR1 SGHRS and CDR2 YFSETQ come from the germline V gene. The CDR3 contains 13 residues.

With regard to this clone: The read finishes 3 residues shy of the CDR3 end, and the germline J gene is used to complete it. The chain links TRBV5-1 to TRBJ2-5, with TRBD2 identical over 7 bases. V shed 4 bases, J shed 3 bases, and the junction held 9 bases outside the gene matches. The CDR3 has 15 residues. Germline V CDR1 and CDR2: SGHRS, YFSETQ. The part of the CDR3 DNA that was read is TGCGCCAGCAGCCCTGGGACTACTGAGGAAGAGACC. This translates into CASSPGTTEEET. The CDR3 reads in full as CASSPGTTEEETQYF.

Incomplete CDR3 DNA: TGTGCCAGTAGTATGGAGACTTCGGGCGAG. This translates into CASSMETSGE. The whole CDR3 sequence is CASSMETSGEQYF. The chain employs TRBV19 and TRBJ2-7; D remains unclear. With the read ending 3 residues before the CDR3 end, the germline J gene is used to fill in that end. The CDR3 consists of 13 residues. V dropped 3 bases and J dropped 6 bases, with 12 bases sitting between them. Looked up from germline, CDR1 is LNHDA and CDR2 is SQIVND (reference sequence).

Concerning this clone itself: The read terminates 3 residues before the CDR3 end, so the remaining end is supplied by the germline J gene. The chain is built from TRBV7-3 and TRBJ2-5, with D maybe TRBD2 (7 bases). Germline-derived CDR1 and CDR2 are SGHTA and FQGTGA. The CDR3 runs to 15 residues. The part of the CDR3 DNA that was read is TGTGCCAGCAGCTTAATAGGGGGGGCTTCAGATACC. It translates to CASSLIGGASDT. The full CDR3 protein is CASSLIGGASDTQYF.

Points on this clone: The read comes to an end 3 residues before the CDR3 does, leaving the germline J gene to fill in the end. The chain links TRBV30 to TRBJ1-3; 8 positions agree with TRBD1. CDR3 length: 14 residues. Per the germline V gene, CDR1 is GTSNPN and CDR2 is SVGIG (reference sequence). The J segment lost 4 bases and the V segment lost 2 bases, leaving 4 bases of the junction unmatched. CDR3 protein: CAWSLRDRGNTIYF. CDR3 DNA (partial): TGTGCCTGGAGTCTCCGGGACAGGGGAAACACC.

Comments on this clone: The read falls 3 residues short of the CDR3 end, and the missing part is taken from the germline J gene. The J gene is TRBJ2-1, the V gene TRBV20-1, with D perhaps being TRBD1 or TRBD2 (6 bases each). V lost 0 bases, J lost 4 bases, and 13 bases lay in between. This CDR3 region has 15 residues. The germline V gene has CDR1 DFQATT and CDR2 SNEGSKA (reference sequence). The DNA read from the CDR3 is TGCAGTGCTAGAGAGGAGGGACACCCATACAATGAG. Translating gives CSAREEGHPYNE. The CDR3 as a whole reads CSAREEGHPYNEQFF.

The CDR3 spells CASSLGGTSAIYEQYF. Incomplete CDR3 DNA: TGTGCCAGCAGCTTGGGCGGGACTAGCGCAATCTACGAG. The chain employs TRBV5-4 and TRBJ2-7; 10 nucleotides align to TRBD2. The observed sequence ends 3 residues before the CDR3 terminus, with the missing tail filled in from the germline J gene. This CDR3 contains 16 residues. V lost 0 bases and J lost 3; bases outside the gene matches: 6. CDR1 and CDR2 (germline): SGHNT, YYREEE (reference sequence).

Regarding this clone: The read finishes 3 residues shy of the CDR3 end, and the germline J gene is used to complete it. The chain joins TRBV19 to TRBJ2-7, with TRBD1 matching over 8 bases. CDR1 and CDR2 (germline): LNHDA, SQIVND (reference sequence). CDR3 size: 16 residues. J lost 6 bases, V lost 2 bases, and 12 bases had no gene match. CDR3 bases read: TGTGCCAGTAGTATAAGTGTGCAGGGGGCGACCGTCGAG. This gives the protein CASSISVQGATVE. From start to end, the CDR3 is CASSISVQGATVEQYF.

CDR3 DNA, as far as it was read: TGTGCCAGTAGTATAGACAGGTTCAATCAGCCC. Protein: CASSIDRFNQP. The full CDR3 reads CASSIDRFNQPQHF. This chain joins TRBV19 and TRBJ1-5; D is unclear. The read finishes 3 residues shy of the CDR3 end, and the germline J gene is used to complete it. CDR3 size: 14 residues. Germline V gives CDR1 LNHDA, CDR2 SQIVND (reference sequence). V lost 0 bases and J 3 bases, leaving 6 bases between the germline ends.

A note on this clone: The observed sequence ends 3 residues before the CDR3 terminus, with the missing tail filled in from the germline J gene. The V call is TRBV7-9, the J call TRBJ2-3, with D perhaps matching TRBD2 (5 bases). Per the germline V gene, CDR1 is SEHNR and CDR2 is FQNEAQ (reference sequence). The CDR3 consists of 13 residues. The sequenced part of the CDR3 DNA is TGTGCCAGCAGCGTCACTAACGGGGAGACG. This sequence encodes CASSVTNGET. Given in full, the CDR3 is CASSVTNGETQYF.

For this clone: The read terminates 3 residues ahead of where the CDR3 ends, so the germline J gene completes it. The chain couples TRBV4-1 to TRBJ2-7, with TRBD1 identical over 7 bases. From germline, CDR1 is MGHRA and CDR2 YSYEKL. The J segment lost 3 bases and the V segment lost 2 bases, leaving 7 bases of the junction unmatched. This CDR3 has 15 amino acids. The CDR3 sequence is CASSQFRGGYYEQYF. Partial CDR3 DNA: TGCGCCAGCAGCCAATTCCGAGGGGGCTACTACGAG.

Turning to this clone: The missing CDR3 end, 3 residues past where the read stops, is filled in from the germline J gene. This chain joins TRBV2 and TRBJ2-7; 12 bases are a match to TRBD2. This CDR3 contains 14 residues. The ends lost 6 bases at V and 2 bases at J; junction bases unmatched: 2. The V gene's germline CDR1 is SNHLY and CDR2 FYNNEI. CDR3 bases read: TGTGCCAGCAGGCGGACTAGCGGGGCCTACGAG. Residues: CASRRTSGAYE. The full CDR3 is CASRRTSGAYEQYF.

About this clone: The read gets to within 3 residues of the CDR3 end, and the germline J gene fills in the rest. The gene calls are TRBV11-2 and TRBJ2-7, with D possibly TRBD2 on 5 matching bases. The CDR3 covers 15 residues. Germline loops: CDR1 SGHAT, CDR2 FQNNGV. The V end lost 1 base, the J end lost 3 bases, and 13 bases lay between the germline ends. The DNA read from the CDR3 is TGTGCCAGCAGCTTAGGGGCTAGCTACTTCTACGAG. Its protein product is CASSLGASYFYE. The full CDR3 sequence reads CASSLGASYFYEQYF.

About this clone itself: The CDR3 end lies 3 residues beyond the end of the read and is filled in from the germline J gene. The chain is built from TRBV2 and TRBJ2-7, with 7 bases that match TRBD1. The CDR3 runs to 14 residues. V lost 1 base, J lost 3 bases, and 3 bases stayed unmatched. CDR1 and CDR2 from the germline V gene are SNHLY and FYNNEI. The CDR3 protein is CASSEGGQLYEQYF. Partial CDR3 DNA: TGTGCCAGCAGTGAAGGGGGACAGCTCTACGAG. Drawing the rest from reference TRBV2 and TRBJ2-7, the complete variable domain is EPEVTQTPSHQVTQMGQEVILRCVPISNHLYFYWYRQILGQKVEFLVSFYNNEISEKSEIFDDQFSVERPDGSNFTLKIRSTKLEDSAMYFCASSEGGQLYEQYFGPGTRLTVT.

A remark on this clone: The read stops 3 residues short of the end of the CDR3; the missing end is completed from the germline J gene. J is TRBJ2-7 and V is TRBV7-3; possibly TRBD1 for D (6 bases). V was clipped by 5 bases and J by 0 bases, with 11 bases between them. This CDR3 region has 14 residues. CDR1 and CDR2 (germline): SGHTA, FQGTGA. Partial CDR3 DNA: TGTGCCAGCAGCCAGGACAGCCTCTCCTACGAG. It translates to CASSQDSLSYE. The complete CDR3 reads CASSQDSLSYEQYF.

Regarding this clone: The read stops 3 residues short of the end of the CDR3; the missing end is completed from the germline J gene. This chain links TRBV30 with TRBJ1-6; D is ambiguous. There are 12 residues in the CDR3. Germline V CDR1 and CDR2: GTSNPN, SVGIG (reference sequence). The V end lost 4 bases, the J end lost 9 bases, and 10 bases lay between the germline ends. CDR3 DNA, as far as it was read: TGTGCCTGGACAGTCGCCCCTTCACCC. Its translation: CAWTVAPSP. The CDR3 as a whole reads CAWTVAPSPLHF. Using reference TRBV30 and TRBJ1-6 for the parts outside the CDR3, the full variable domain is SQTIHQWPATLVQPVGSPLSLECTVEGTSNPNLYWYRQAAGRGLQLLFYSVGIGQISSEVPQNLSASRPQDRQFILSSKKLLLSDSGFYLCAWTVAPSPLHFGNGTRLTVT.

Regarding this clone: The read gets to within 3 residues of the CDR3 end, and the germline J gene fills in the rest. The chain joins TRBV27 to TRBJ1-5; 10 nucleotides line up with TRBD1. Germline V gives CDR1 MNHEY, CDR2 SMNVEV (reference sequence). The CDR3 spans 16 residues. J was trimmed by 7 bases and V by 5 bases; bases with no gene match: 11. CDR3 amino acids: CASSPLIDRGQQPQHF. CDR3 bases read: TGTGCCAGCAGTCCTCTGATAGACAGGGGGCAGCAGCCC.

In regard to this clone: The read finishes 3 residues shy of the CDR3 end, and the germline J gene is used to complete it. The V call is TRBV13, the J call TRBJ2-7; 8 bases map to TRBD1. The CDR3 loop spans 15 amino acids. With 6 bases clipped from V and 6 bases from J, the junction kept 13 bases outside the gene matches. CDR1 and CDR2 from the germline V gene are PRHDT and FYEKMQ (reference sequence). CDR3 sequence reads: CASRERQGSSFEQYF. Incomplete CDR3 DNA: TGTGCCAGCAGGGAACGACAGGGGAGCAGCTTCGAG.

To note about this clone: The read terminates 3 residues before the CDR3 end, so the remaining end is supplied by the germline J gene. The gene calls are TRBV28 and TRBJ1-3; maybe TRBD1 (5 bases). V lost 6 bases and J 3 bases, leaving 9 bases between the germline ends. Germline CDR1 and CDR2: MDHEN and SYDVKM. The CDR3 contains 13 residues. The CDR3 spells CASSLRVGNTIYF. CDR3 bases read: TGTGCCAGCAGCCTCAGGGTTGGAAACACC.

Comment on this clone: The read is 3 residues too short to cover the CDR3 end, so that end is filled in from the germline J gene. The chain has TRBV7-9 and TRBJ2-1; TRBD2 matches at 12 bases. From germline, CDR1 is SEHNR and CDR2 FQNEAQ (reference sequence). The CDR3 has 15 amino acids. V dropped 3 bases and J dropped 9; count of bases not matched to a gene: 6. CDR3 DNA, as far as it was read: TGTGCCAGCAGCTTCCTAGCGGGGGGGCCGGTTGAG. It codes for CASSFLAGGPVE. Given in full, the CDR3 is CASSFLAGGPVEQFF.

As to this clone: The sequence runs out 3 residues before the end of the CDR3; the remainder is reconstructed from the germline J gene. V usage is TRBV7-2 and J usage is TRBJ1-2, with 7 bases fitting TRBD1. The CDR3 length is 13 residues. Germline CDR1 SGHTA, CDR2 FQGNSA. The junction had 5 bases not matched to a gene; V was cut back by 4 bases and J by 6 bases. The CDR3 bases that were read are TGTGCCAGCAGCTCCGACAGGGTGAATGGC. Translation: CASSSDRVNG. Given in full, the CDR3 is CASSSDRVNGYTF. Full variable domain (rest looked up from reference TRBV7-2 and TRBJ1-2): GAGVSQSPSNKVTEKGKDVELRCDPISGHTALYWYRQSLGQGLEFLIYFQGNSAPDKSGLPSDRFSAERTGGSVSTLTIQRTQQEDSAVYLCASSSDRVNGYTFGSGTRLTVV.

On this clone: Read sequence stops 3 residues before the CDR3 end, and the germline J gene provides the missing end. The J gene is TRBJ2-2, the V gene TRBV18; a weak D match, TRBD1 (6 bases). The CDR3 loop spans 15 amino acids. Germline CDR1 KGHSH, CDR2 LQKENI. The ends were cut back, 0 bases at V and 1 base at J, with 6 bases in the middle. CDR3 DNA (partial): TGTGCCAGCTCACCACCGACAGGGAACACCGGGGAG. Translating gives CASSPPTGNTGE. In full, the CDR3 reads CASSPPTGNTGELFF.

With respect to this clone: The CDR3 end lies 3 residues beyond the end of the read and is filled in from the germline J gene. The chain couples TRBV28 to TRBJ2-4; 9 bases align to TRBD2. The J segment lost 7 bases and the V segment lost 9 bases, leaving 7 bases of the junction unmatched. CDR3 length: 13 residues. CDR1 and CDR2 (germline): MDHEN, SYDVKM. CDR3 in amino acids: CASGAGGLNIQYF. The part of the CDR3 DNA that was read is TGTGCCAGTGGGGCGGGGGGGCTGAACATT. The full variable domain, with the rest looked up from reference TRBV28 and TRBJ2-4, is DVKVTQSSRYLVKRTGEKVFLECVQDMDHENMFWYRQDPGLGLRLIYFSYDVKMKEKGDIPEGYSVSREKKERFSLILESASTNQTSMYLCASGAGGLNIQYFGAGTRLSVL.

Concerning this clone itself: The observed sequence ends 3 residues before the CDR3 terminus, with the missing tail filled in from the germline J gene. V is TRBV20-1 and J is TRBJ2-1, with TRBD2 matching 8 bases. The CDR3 has 16 residues. The ends lost 1 base at V and 6 bases at J; junction bases unmatched: 11. CDR1 and CDR2 (germline): DFQATT, SNEGSKA (reference sequence). Partial CDR3 DNA: TGCAGTGCTAGAGCTGAGCCAGCGGGAGTGTCCAATGAG. Translating gives CSARAEPAGVSNE. The full CDR3 is CSARAEPAGVSNEQFF.

Concerning this clone itself: With the read ending 3 residues before the CDR3 end, the germline J gene is used to fill in that end. V usage is TRBV7-9 and J usage is TRBJ1-2; D is undetermined. This CDR3 has 14 residues. V lost 2 bases, J lost 6 bases, and 13 bases lay in between. Germline loops: CDR1 SEHNR, CDR2 FQNEAQ (reference sequence). CDR3 sequence: CASSLLNPRDGYTF. The covered CDR3 bases are TGTGCCAGCAGCTTACTCAACCCGAGGGATGGC.

Details on this clone: The read finishes 3 residues shy of the CDR3 end, and the germline J gene is used to complete it. This chain joins TRBV20-1 and TRBJ1-4, with a possible D match to TRBD1 (5 bases). Between the trimmed V and J ends, which lost 5 bases and 5 bases, there was a span of 12 bases. This CDR3 has 13 amino acids. Germline CDR1 and CDR2: DFQATT and SNEGSKA (reference sequence). This CDR3 is CSARTPSNEKLFF. The CDR3 DNA, read in part, is TGCAGTGCTCGGACACCATCAAATGAAAAA.

To note about this clone: The read terminates 3 residues ahead of where the CDR3 ends, so the germline J gene completes it. This sequence joins TRBV20-1 and TRBJ2-5, with D perhaps given as TRBD1 or TRBD2 (5 bases each). CDR1 is DFQATT, CDR2 SNEGSKA, per germline (reference sequence). Trimming pared 3 bases from V and 5 bases from J, leaving 19 bases between. The length of the CDR3 is 15 residues. The sequenced part of the CDR3 DNA is TGCAGTGCTAGTTATGTAAAGGGGAGTTGGGAGACC. It is translated as CSASYVKGSWET. The whole CDR3 is CSASYVKGSWETQYF.